This is a list of T cell receptor beta chains from one sample in a study of sequential checkpoint blockade in melanoma. The method was immunoSEQ multiplex PCR; TCRdb's version includes in-frame clones alone and lacks a portion of them. This sample has some 17,000 clones, with over 70% found just once. The sequences come from CD8+ T cells sorted from blood (inferred from file names), collected from a patient given nivolumab and ipilimumab in sequence. These TCRs come from a human donor with melanoma. Each CDR3 is given with its conserved first and last residue. D genes are given only for firm matches. Size values are once, few and many counts, or a class for expanded clones, and some rows have none.

size: -
D: -
length: 14
J: TRBJ1-6
V: TRBV7-2
DNA: TGTGCCAGCAGCTTAGCACAGACTAATTCACCCCTCCACTTT
CDR3: CASSLAQTNSPLHF

size: -
D: -
length: 13
J: TRBJ2-7
V: TRBV7-2
DNA: TGTGCCAGCAGCTTCGCGGGGGCATACGAGCAGTACTTC
CDR3: CASSFAGAYEQYF

size: -
D: TRBD2
length: 14
J: TRBJ2-7
V: TRBV6-6
DNA: TGTGCCAGCAGTTACGCGGGAGGCGTGGACGAGCAGTACTTC
CDR3: CASSYAGGVDEQYF

size: -
D: -
length: 15
J: TRBJ2-7
V: TRBV5-4
DNA: TGTGCCAGCAGCGCTTCTTTAGCGCAAACCTACGAGCAGTACTTC
CDR3: CASSASLAQTYEQYF

size: once
D: TRBD2
length: 15
J: TRBJ2-7
V: TRBV19
DNA: TGTGCCAGTAGGATGGGACTAGCGGGATCGGACGAGCAGTACTTC
CDR3: CASRMGLAGSDEQYF

size: -
D: -
length: 15
J: TRBJ2-7
V: TRBV4-1
DNA: TGCGCCAGCAGCCCCCATGGGCTATCTAACTACGAGCAGTACTTC
CDR3: CASSPHGLSNYEQYF

size: -
D: TRBD1
length: 13
J: TRBJ1-5
V: TRBV2
DNA: TGTGCCAGCAGCGACAGGGGCAATCAGCCCCAGCATTTT
CDR3: CASSDRGNQPQHF

size: -
D: -
length: 15
J: TRBJ1-2
V: TRBV7-9
DNA: TGTGCCAGCAGCTTATGGGACACAGCTAACTATGGCTACACCTTC
CDR3: CASSLWDTANYGYTF

size: -
D: TRBD1
length: 16
J: TRBJ1-6
V: TRBV30
DNA: TGTGCCTGGAGTGTACAATTTGGGACAGGGAATTCACCCCTCCACTTT
CDR3: CAWSVQFGTGNSPLHF

size: -
D: -
length: 14
J: TRBJ2-1
V: TRBV6-4
DNA: TGTGCCAGCAGTGTCCGGGGAGAAAGCAATGAGCAGTTCTTC
CDR3: CASSVRGESNEQFF

size: -
D: -
length: 15
J: TRBJ1-1
V: TRBV7-6
DNA: TGTGCCAGCAGCCCGAGCTCAGGTATGAACACTGAAGCTTTCTTT
CDR3: CASSPSSGMNTEAFF

size: -
D: -
length: 13
J: TRBJ1-2
V: TRBV6-1
DNA: TGTGCCAGCAGTGAAGATCTAACAGATGGCTACACCTTC
CDR3: CASSEDLTDGYTF

size: -
D: TRBD1
length: 13
J: TRBJ1-2
V: TRBV11-1
DNA: TGTGCCAGCAGCTCACAGGGGAACTATGGCTACACCTTC
CDR3: CASSSQGNYGYTF

size: few
D: -
length: 13
J: TRBJ2-7
V: TRBV7-9
DNA: TGTGCCAGCAGCTTAATTGGAAGCGACGAGCAGTACTTC
CDR3: CASSLIGSDEQYF

size: once
D: -
length: 17
J: TRBJ1-2
V: TRBV7-2
DNA: TGTGCCAGCAGCTTGTTCAGCGGTGCGGGCTCTCGGTATGGCTACACCTTC
CDR3: CASSLFSGAGSRYGYTF

size: -
D: -
length: 12
J: TRBJ1-1
V: TRBV29-1
DNA: TGCAGCGTTGAGAGAGGGAACACTGAAGCTTTCTTT
CDR3: CSVERGNTEAFF

size: once
D: -
length: 13
J: TRBJ2-7
V: TRBV7-6
DNA: TGTGCCAGCAGCCCGAGAGGGAGCTACGAGCAGTACTTC
CDR3: CASSPRGSYEQYF

size: -
D: -
length: 14
J: TRBJ1-1
V: TRBV6-5
DNA: TGTGCCAGCAGCCCTACCCATATGAACACTGAAGCTTTCTTT
CDR3: CASSPTHMNTEAFF

size: -
D: TRBD2
length: 18
J: TRBJ2-3
V: TRBV7-2
DNA: TGTGCCAGCAGCTTAGCCTATTCTAGCGGGGGGAGCACAGATACGCAGTATTTT
CDR3: CASSLAYSSGGSTDTQYF

size: once
D: -
length: 14
J: TRBJ2-7
V: TRBV6-5
DNA: TGTGCCAGCAGTTATCGCGAGGCATACTACGAGCAGTACTTC
CDR3: CASSYREAYYEQYF

size: once
D: -
length: 13
J: TRBJ1-1
V: TRBV2
DNA: TGTGCCAGCAAGGGGGTGGTGAACACTGAAGCTTTCTTT
CDR3: CASKGVVNTEAFF

size: -
D: TRBD1
length: 12
J: TRBJ1-4
V: TRBV7-2
DNA: TGTGCCGCAGGGGGGCCTAATGAAAAACTGTTTTTT
CDR3: CAAGGPNEKLFF

size: -
D: -
length: 15
J: TRBJ1-1
V: TRBV19
DNA: TGTGCCAGTAGTATGGGGGGAGGACCAGCCACTGAAGCTTTCTTT
CDR3: CASSMGGGPATEAFF

size: -
D: -
length: 15
J: TRBJ1-5
V: TRBV4-3
DNA: TGCGCCAGCAGCCAAGGATGGGGCAGCAATCAGCCCCAGCATTTT
CDR3: CASSQGWGSNQPQHF

size: -
D: TRBD1
length: 16
J: TRBJ1-2
V: TRBV7-9
DNA: TGTGCCAGCAGCTCACTACAGGGGGTCGCTAACTATGGCTACACCTTC
CDR3: CASSSLQGVANYGYTF

size: -
D: TRBD1
length: 15
J: TRBJ1-1
V: TRBV4-3
DNA: TGCGCCAGCAGCAAACTCTCAGGACAGGGGGCTGAAGCTTTCTTT
CDR3: CASSKLSGQGAEAFF

size: once
D: -
length: 12
J: TRBJ1-1
V: TRBV6-6
DNA: TGTGCCAGCAGTCGCGATAACACTGAAGCTTTCTTT
CDR3: CASSRDNTEAFF

size: -
D: TRBD1
length: 15
J: TRBJ1-5
V: TRBV10-2
DNA: TGCGCCAGCAGTGAAGGGACAGTTGACAATCAGCCCCAGCATTTT
CDR3: CASSEGTVDNQPQHF

size: -
D: TRBD1
length: 17
J: TRBJ1-3
V: TRBV4-1
DNA: TGCGCCAGCAGCCAAGGATTGTGGGACAGGGCTGGAAACACCATATATTTT
CDR3: CASSQGLWDRAGNTIYF

size: -
D: -
length: 14
J: TRBJ1-1
V: TRBV4-1
DNA: TGCGCCAGCAGCCCTGGAACGGGGGGAACTGAAGCTTTCTTT
CDR3: CASSPGTGGTEAFF

size: -
D: -
length: 15
J: TRBJ1-1
V: TRBV7-8
DNA: TGTGCCAGCAGCTTCGGACCCCGGGACTACGGTGAAGCTTTCTTT
CDR3: CASSFGPRDYGEAFF

size: -
D: TRBD1
length: 16
J: TRBJ2-7
V: TRBV19
DNA: TGTGCCAGTAGTCCCCGGACAGGGGTTATTTCCTACGAGCAGTACTTC
CDR3: CASSPRTGVISYEQYF

size: -
D: TRBD1
length: 15
J: TRBJ2-7
V: TRBV7-9
DNA: TGTGCCAGCAGCACCGGGACAGGCTATTCCTACGAGCAGTACTTC
CDR3: CASSTGTGYSYEQYF

size: -
D: -
length: 14
J: TRBJ2-7
V: TRBV27
DNA: TGTGCCAGCAGGGTTAGCGTTAGCTCCTACGAGCAGTACTTC
CDR3: CASRVSVSSYEQYF